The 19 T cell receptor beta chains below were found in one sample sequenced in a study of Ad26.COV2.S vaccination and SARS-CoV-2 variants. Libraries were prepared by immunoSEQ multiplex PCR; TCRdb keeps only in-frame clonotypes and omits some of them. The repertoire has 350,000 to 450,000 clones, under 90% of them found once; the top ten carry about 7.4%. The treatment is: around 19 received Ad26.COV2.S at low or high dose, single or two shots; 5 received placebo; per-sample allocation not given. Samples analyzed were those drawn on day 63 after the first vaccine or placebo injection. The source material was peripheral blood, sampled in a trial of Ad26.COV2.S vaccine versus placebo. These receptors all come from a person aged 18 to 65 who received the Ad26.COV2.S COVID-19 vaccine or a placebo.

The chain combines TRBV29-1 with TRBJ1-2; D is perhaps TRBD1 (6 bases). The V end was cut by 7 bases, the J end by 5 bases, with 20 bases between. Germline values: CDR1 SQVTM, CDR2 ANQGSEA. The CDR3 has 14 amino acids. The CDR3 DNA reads TGCAGCGCCTTAAGGAACAGGGCGGGTTATGGCTACACCTTC. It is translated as CSALRNRAGYGYTF.

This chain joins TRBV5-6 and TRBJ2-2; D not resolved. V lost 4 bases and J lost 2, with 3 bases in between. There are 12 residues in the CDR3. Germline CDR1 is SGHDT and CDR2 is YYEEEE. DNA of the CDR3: TGTGCCAGCAGCCCAAACACCGGGGAGCTGTTTTTT. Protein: CASSPNTGELFF. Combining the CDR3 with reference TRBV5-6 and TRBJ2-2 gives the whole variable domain DAGVTQSPTHLIKTRGQQVTLRCSPKSGHDTVSWYQQALGQGPQFIFQYYEEEERQRGNFPDRFSGHQFPNYSSELNVNALLLGDSALYLCASSPNTGELFFGEGSRLTVL.

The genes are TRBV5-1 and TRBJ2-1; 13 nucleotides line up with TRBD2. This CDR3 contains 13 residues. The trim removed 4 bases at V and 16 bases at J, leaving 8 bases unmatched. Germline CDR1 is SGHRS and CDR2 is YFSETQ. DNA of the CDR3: TGCGCCAGCAGCCTCGGACTAGCGGGAGTTCTATTCTTC. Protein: CASSLGLAGVLFF. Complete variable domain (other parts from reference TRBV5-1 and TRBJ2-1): KAGVTQTPRYLIKTRGQQVTLSCSPISGHRSVSWYQQTPGQGLQFLFEYFSETQRNKGNFPGRFSGRQFSNSRSEMNVSTLELGDSALYLCASSLGLAGVLFFGPGTRLTVL.

The CDR3 spells CASSLFSGQGYGYTF. The CDR3 DNA reads as TGTGCCAGCAGCTTGTTCTCGGGACAGGGCTATGGCTACACCTTC. The chain recombines TRBV5-4 with TRBJ1-2; TRBD1 matches at 9 bases. Germline lookup yields CDR1 SGHNT and CDR2 YYREEE (reference sequence). The CDR3 covers 15 residues. V lost 1 base, J lost 4 bases, and 5 bases stayed unmatched.

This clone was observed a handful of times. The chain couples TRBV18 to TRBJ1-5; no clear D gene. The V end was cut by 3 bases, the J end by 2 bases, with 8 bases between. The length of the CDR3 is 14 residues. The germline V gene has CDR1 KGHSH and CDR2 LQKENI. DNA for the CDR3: TGTGCCAGCTCACCCCGGGAAGGCAATCAGCCCCAGCATTTT. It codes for CASSPREGNQPQHF.

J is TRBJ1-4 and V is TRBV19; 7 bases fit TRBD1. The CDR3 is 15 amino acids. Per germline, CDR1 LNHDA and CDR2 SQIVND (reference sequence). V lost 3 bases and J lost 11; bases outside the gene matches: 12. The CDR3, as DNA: TGTGCCAGTAGTATGGGACAGACCTTCGCGGGCAAACTGTTTTTT. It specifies CASSMGQTFAGKLFF. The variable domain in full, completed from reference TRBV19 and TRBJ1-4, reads DGGITQSPKYLFRKEGQNVTLSCEQNLNHDAMYWYRQDPGQGLRLIYYSQIVNDFQKGDIAEGYSVSREKKESFPLTVTSAQKNPTAFYLCASSMGQTFAGKLFFGSGTQLSVL.

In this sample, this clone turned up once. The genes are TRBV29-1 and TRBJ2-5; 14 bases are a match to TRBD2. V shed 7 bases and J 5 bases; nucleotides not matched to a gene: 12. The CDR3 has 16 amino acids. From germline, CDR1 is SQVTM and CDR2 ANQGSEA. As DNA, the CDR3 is TGCAGCGCAATTGGGACTAGCGGGAGTTTGGGGGAGACCCAGTACTTC. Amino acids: CSAIGTSGSLGETQYF.

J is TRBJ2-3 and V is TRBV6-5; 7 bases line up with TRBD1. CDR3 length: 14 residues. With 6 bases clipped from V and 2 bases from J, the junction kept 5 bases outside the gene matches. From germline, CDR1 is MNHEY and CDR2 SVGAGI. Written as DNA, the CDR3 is TGTGCCAGCAGGCGCCAGGGGGTCACAGATACGCAGTATTTT. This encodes CASRRQGVTDTQYF.

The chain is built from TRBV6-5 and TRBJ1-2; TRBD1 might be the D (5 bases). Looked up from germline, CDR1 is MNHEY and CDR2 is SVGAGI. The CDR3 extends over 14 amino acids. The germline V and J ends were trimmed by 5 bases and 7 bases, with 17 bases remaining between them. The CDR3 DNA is TGTGCCAGCAGTAACACCGGGTTTAGGGGTGGCTACACCTTC. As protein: CASSNTGFRGGYTF.

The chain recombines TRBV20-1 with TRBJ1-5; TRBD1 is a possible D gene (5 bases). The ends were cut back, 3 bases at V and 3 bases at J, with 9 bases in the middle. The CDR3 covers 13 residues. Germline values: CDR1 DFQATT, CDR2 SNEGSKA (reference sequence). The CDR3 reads CSASAGTNQPQHF. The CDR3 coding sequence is TGCAGTGCTAGTGCGGGGACCAATCAGCCCCAGCATTTT.

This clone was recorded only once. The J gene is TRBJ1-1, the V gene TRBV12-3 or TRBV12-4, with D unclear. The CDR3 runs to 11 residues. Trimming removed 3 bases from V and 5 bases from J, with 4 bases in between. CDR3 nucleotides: TGTGCCAGCAGTTTCAAAACTGAAGCTTTCTTT. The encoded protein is CASSFKTEAFF.

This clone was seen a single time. CDR3 DNA sequence: TGTGCCAGCAGCCTCTCTAGCGGGGGGGCTTACGAGCAGTACTTC. This sequence encodes CASSLSSGGAYEQYF. V usage is TRBV3-1 (or the pseudogene TRBV3-2) and J usage is TRBJ2-7, with 12 positions matching TRBD2. With V trimmed by 4 bases and J by 4 bases, 5 bases remained unmatched. Germline V CDR1 and CDR2: LGHDT, YNNKEL (reference sequence). The CDR3 extends over 15 amino acids.

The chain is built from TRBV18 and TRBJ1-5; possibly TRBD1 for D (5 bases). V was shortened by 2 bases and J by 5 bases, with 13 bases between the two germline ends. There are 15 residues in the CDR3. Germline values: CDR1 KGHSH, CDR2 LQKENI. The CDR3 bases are TGTGCCAGCTCACCAGGGGCGGGGAGTGATCAGCCCCAGCATTTT. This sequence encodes CASSPGAGSDQPQHF.

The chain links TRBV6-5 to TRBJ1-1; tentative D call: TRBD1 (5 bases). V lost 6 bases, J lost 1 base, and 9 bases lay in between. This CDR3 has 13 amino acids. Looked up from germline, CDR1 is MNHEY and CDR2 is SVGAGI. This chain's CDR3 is CASRGTANTEAFF. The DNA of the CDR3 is TGTGCCAGCAGAGGGACGGCGAACACTGAAGCTTTCTTT.

Here the CDR3 DNA reads TGCGCCAGCAGCTTGGATGGGCGTGGACTAGCGGGAGGCCGGGACCGGTACAATGAGCAGTTCTTC. Protein: CASSLDGRGLAGGRDRYNEQFF. The V call is TRBV5-1, the J call TRBJ2-1, with TRBD2 identical over 14 bases. The CDR3 is 22 residues long. J gave up 4 bases and V 0 bases, and 18 bases lay outside the gene matches. The V gene's germline CDR1 is SGHRS and CDR2 YFSETQ.

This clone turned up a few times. CDR3 sequence: CASRAGTGGNTIYF. In DNA form, the CDR3 reads TGTGCCAGTAGAGCCGGGACAGGGGGAAACACCATATATTTT. V and J are TRBV19 and TRBJ1-3; 9 bases are a match to TRBD1. The CDR3 is 14 residues long. V was clipped by 6 bases and J by 4 bases; unmatched bases: 4. Looked up from germline, CDR1 is LNHDA and CDR2 is SQIVND (reference sequence).

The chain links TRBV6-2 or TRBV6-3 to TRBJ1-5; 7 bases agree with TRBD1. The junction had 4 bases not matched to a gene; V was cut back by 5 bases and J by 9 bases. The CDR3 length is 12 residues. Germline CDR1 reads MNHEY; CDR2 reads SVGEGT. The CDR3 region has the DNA TGTGCCAGCAGTATACAGGGGTTGCCCCAGCATTTT. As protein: CASSIQGLPQHF.

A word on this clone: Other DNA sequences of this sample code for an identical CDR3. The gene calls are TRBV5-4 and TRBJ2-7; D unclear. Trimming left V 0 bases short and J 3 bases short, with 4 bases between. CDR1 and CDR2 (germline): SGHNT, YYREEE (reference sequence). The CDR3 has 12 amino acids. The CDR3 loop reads CASSLDFYEQYF. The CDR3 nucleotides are TGTGCCAGCAGCTTGGATTTCTACGAGCAGTACTTC.

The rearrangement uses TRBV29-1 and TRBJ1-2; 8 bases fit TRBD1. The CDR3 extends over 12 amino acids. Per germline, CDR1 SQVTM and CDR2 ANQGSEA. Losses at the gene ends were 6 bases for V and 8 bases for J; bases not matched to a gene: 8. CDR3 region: CSVQGTGGGYTF. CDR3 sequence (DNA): TGCAGCGTCCAAGGGACAGGAGGAGGCTACACCTTC.